This T cell receptor beta chain was obtained from a study of neurological immune-mediated disorders. TCRdb re-called the 5' RACE reads with MiXCR, one entry per CDR3 protein. The sample yields some 37,000 distinct CDR3 sequences, 3% to 3.5% seen once. Time point described: longitudinal time-point 1 (baseline). This clonotype was recorded many times. This receptor was identified in a woman aged 55-70 years with multiple sclerosis. The sample consisted of PBMCs.

The CDR3 loop reads CSARVRGSSYEQYF. The CDR3 DNA follows: TGCAGTGCTAGAGTTCGGGGGAGCTCCTACGAGCAGTACTTC. The V call is TRBV20-1, the J call TRBJ2-7; weak D call: TRBD2 (6 bases). Germline CDR1 and CDR2: DFQATT and SNEGSKA (reference sequence). Trimming left V 1 base short and J 0 bases short, with 10 bases between. There are 14 residues in the CDR3.